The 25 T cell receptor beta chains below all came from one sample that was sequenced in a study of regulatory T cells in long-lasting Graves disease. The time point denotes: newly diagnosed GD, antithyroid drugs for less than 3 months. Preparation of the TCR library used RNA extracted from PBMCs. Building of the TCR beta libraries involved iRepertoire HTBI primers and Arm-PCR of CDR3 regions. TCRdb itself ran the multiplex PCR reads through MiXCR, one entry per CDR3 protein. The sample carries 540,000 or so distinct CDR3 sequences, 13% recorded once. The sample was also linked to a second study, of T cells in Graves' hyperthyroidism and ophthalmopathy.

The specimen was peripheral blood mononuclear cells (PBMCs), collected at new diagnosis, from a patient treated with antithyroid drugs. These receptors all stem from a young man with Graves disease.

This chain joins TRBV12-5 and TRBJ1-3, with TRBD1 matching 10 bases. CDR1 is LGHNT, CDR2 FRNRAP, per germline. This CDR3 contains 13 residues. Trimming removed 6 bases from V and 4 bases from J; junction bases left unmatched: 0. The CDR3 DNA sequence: TGTGCTAGTGGGACAGGGGGCGGAAACACCATATATTTT. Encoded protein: CASGTGGGNTIYF.

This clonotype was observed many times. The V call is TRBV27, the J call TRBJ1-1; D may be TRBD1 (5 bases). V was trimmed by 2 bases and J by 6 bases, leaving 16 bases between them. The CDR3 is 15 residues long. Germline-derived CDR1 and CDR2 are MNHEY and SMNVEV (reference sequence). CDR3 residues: CASSLGPGGGSEAFF. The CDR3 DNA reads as TGTGCCAGCAGTTTAGGCCCAGGTGGGGGGTCTGAAGCTTTCTTT.

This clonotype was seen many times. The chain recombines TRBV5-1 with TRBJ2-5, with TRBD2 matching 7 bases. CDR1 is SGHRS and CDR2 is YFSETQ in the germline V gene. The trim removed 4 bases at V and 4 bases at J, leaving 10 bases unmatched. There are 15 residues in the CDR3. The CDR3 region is CASSPNLAVRETQYF. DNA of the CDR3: TGCGCCAGCAGCCCGAATCTAGCGGTGAGAGAGACCCAGTACTTC.

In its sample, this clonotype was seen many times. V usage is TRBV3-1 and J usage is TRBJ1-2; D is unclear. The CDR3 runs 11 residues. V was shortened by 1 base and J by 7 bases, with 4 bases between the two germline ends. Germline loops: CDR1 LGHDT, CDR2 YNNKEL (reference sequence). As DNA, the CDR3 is TGTGCCAGCAGCCAAGGCTTTGGCTACACCTTC. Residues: CASSQGFGYTF.

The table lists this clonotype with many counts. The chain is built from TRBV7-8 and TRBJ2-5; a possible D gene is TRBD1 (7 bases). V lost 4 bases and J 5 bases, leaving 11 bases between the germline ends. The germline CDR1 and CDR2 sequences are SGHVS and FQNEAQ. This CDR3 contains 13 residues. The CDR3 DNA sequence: TGTGCCAGCAGCTCCTCAGGGGGGGAGACCCAGTACTTC. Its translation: CASSSSGGETQYF.

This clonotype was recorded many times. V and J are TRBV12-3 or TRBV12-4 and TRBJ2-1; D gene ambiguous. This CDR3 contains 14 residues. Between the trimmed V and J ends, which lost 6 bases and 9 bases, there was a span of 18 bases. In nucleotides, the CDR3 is TGTGCCAGCAGATTCCGTCCACCTTGGGGTGAGCAGTTCTTC. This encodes CASRFRPPWGEQFF.

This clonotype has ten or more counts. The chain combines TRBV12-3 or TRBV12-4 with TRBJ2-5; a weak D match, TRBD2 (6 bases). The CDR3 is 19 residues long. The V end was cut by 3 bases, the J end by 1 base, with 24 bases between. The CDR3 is CASSLGLAMRSNPQETQYF. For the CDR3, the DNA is TGTGCCAGCAGTTTGGGGCTAGCGATGCGATCGAACCCCCAAGAGACCCAGTACTTC.

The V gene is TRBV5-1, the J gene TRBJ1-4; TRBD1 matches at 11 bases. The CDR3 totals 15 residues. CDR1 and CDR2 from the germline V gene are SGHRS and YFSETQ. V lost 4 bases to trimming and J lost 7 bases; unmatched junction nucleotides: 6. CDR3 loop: CASSRGQGAGEKLFF. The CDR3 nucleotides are TGCGCCAGCAGCCGCGGACAGGGGGCTGGTGAAAAACTGTTTTTT. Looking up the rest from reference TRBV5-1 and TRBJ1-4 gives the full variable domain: KAGVTQTPRYLIKTRGQQVTLSCSPISGHRSVSWYQQTPGQGLQFLFEYFSETQRNKGNFPGRFSGRQFSNSRSEMNVSTLELGDSALYLCASSRGQGAGEKLFFGSGTQLSVL.

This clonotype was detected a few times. The CDR3 loop is CSAQYMGSTDTQYF. DNA for the CDR3: TGCAGTGCTCAATACATGGGAAGCACAGATACGCAGTATTTT. The gene calls are TRBV20-1 and TRBJ2-3, with D unclear. The CDR3 consists of 14 residues. The germline V and J ends were trimmed by 5 bases and 0 bases, with 12 bases remaining between them. CDR1 DFQATT and CDR2 SNEGSKA come from the germline V gene (reference sequence).

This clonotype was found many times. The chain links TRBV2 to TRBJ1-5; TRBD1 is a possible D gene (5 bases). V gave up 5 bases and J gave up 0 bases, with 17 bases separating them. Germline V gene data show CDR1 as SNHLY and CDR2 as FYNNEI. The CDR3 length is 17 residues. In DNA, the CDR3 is TGTGCCAGCAGTTCTTCCAACGGGGGGTATAGCAATCAGCCCCAGCATTTT. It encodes CASSSSNGGYSNQPQHF.

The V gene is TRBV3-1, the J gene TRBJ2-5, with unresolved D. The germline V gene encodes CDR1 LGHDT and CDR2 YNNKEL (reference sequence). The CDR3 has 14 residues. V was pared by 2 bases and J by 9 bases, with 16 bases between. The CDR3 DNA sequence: TGTGCCAGCAGCCAACCGGCCCGACCTGGGGCCCAGTACTTC. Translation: CASSQPARPGAQYF.

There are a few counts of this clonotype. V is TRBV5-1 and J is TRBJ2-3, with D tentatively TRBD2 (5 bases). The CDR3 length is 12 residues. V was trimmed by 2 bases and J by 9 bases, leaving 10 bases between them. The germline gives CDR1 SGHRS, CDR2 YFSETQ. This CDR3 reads CASSFAWETQYF. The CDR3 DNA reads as TGCGCCAGCAGCTTCGCGTGGGAGACGCAGTATTTT.

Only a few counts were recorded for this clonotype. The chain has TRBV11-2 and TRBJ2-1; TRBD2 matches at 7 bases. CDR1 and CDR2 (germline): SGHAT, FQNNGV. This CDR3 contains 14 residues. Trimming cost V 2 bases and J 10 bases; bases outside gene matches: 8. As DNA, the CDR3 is TGTGCCAGCAGCTTATTTAGGGGAGGGGAAGAGCAGTTCTTC. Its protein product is CASSLFRGGEEQFF.

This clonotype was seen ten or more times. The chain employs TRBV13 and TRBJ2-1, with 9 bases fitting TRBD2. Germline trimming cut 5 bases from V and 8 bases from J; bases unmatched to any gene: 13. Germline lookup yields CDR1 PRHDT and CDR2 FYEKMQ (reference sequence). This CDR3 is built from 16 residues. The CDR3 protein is CASSQVAGAALDEQFF. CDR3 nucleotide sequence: TGTGCCAGCAGCCAAGTAGCGGGAGCCGCTTTGGATGAGCAGTTCTTC.

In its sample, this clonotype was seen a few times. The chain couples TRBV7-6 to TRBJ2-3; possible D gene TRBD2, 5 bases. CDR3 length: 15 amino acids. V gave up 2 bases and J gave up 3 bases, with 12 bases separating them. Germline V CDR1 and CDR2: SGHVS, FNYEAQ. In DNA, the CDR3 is TGTGCCAGCAGCTTAATTCCGGAGCGGACAGATACGCAGTATTTT. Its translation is CASSLIPERTDTQYF.

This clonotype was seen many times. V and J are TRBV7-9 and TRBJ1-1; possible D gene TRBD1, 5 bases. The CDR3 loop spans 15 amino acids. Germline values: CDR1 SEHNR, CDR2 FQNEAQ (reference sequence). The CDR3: CSLGPWGRMNTEAFF. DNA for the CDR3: TGTTCGCTCGGGCCCTGGGGCAGGATGAACACTGAAGCTTTCTTT. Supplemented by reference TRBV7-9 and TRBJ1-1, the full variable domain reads DTGVSQNPRHKITKRGQNVTFRCDPISEHNRLYWYRQTLGQGPEFLTYFQNEAQLEKSRLLSDRFSAERPKGSFSTLEIQRTEQGDSAMYLCSLGPWGRMNTEAFFGQGTRLTVV.

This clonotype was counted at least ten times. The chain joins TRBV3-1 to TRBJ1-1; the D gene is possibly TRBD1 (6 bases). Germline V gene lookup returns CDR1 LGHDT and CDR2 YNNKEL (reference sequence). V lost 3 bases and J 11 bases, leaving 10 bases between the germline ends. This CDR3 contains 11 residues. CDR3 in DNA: TGTGCCAGCAGCCATGAAGGGGGGGCTTTCTTT. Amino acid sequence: CASSHEGGAFF. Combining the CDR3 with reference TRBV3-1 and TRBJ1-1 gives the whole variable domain DTAVSQTPKYLVTQMGNDKSIKCEQNLGHDTMYWYKQDSKKFLKIMFSYNNKELIINETVPNRFSPKSPDKAHLNLHINSLELGDSAVYFCASSHEGGAFFGQGTRLTVV.

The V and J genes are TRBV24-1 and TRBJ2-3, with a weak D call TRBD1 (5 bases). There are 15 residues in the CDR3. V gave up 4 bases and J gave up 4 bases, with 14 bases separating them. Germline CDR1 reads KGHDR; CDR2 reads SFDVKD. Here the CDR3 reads CATSDAGKESDTQYF. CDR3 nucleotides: TGTGCCACCAGTGACGCAGGGAAAGAGTCAGATACGCAGTATTTT.

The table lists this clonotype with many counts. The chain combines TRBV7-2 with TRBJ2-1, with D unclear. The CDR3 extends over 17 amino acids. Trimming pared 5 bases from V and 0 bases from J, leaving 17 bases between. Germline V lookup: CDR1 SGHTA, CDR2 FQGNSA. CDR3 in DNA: TGTGCCAGCAGCGGAGCTCACACTGGCAACTCCTACAATGAGCAGTTCTTC. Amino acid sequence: CASSGAHTGNSYNEQFF.

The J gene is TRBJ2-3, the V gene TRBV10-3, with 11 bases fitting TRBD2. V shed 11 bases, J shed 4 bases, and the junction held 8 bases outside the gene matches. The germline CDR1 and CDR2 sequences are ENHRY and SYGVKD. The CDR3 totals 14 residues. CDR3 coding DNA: TGTGCCTCGACTAGCGGGGCTTTTCCAGATACGCAGTATTTT. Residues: CASTSGAFPDTQYF.

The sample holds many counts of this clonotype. DNA for the CDR3: TGCAGCGTTGTGTTCCCGGGGGCCTACGAGCAGTACTTC. Encoded protein: CSVVFPGAYEQYF. The chain has TRBV29-1 and TRBJ2-7; tentatively, D is TRBD2 (6 bases). Per the germline V gene, CDR1 is SQVTM and CDR2 is ANQGSEA. The CDR3 contains 13 residues. V lost 4 bases to trimming and J lost 2 bases, with 12 bases between them.

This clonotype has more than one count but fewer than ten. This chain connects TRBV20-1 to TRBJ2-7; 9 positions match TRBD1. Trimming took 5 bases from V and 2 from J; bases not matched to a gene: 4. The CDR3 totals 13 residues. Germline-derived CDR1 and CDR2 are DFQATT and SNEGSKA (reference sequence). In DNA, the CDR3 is TGCAGTGCTCCAACAGGGGGCCCCTACGAGCAGTACTTC. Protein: CSAPTGGPYEQYF.

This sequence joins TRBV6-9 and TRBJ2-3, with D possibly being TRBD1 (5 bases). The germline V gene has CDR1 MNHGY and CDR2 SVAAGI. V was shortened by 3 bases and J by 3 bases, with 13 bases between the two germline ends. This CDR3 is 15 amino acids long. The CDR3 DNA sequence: TGTGCCAGCAGTTACTCGAATTCAGGGACAGATACGCAGTATTTT. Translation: CASSYSNSGTDTQYF.

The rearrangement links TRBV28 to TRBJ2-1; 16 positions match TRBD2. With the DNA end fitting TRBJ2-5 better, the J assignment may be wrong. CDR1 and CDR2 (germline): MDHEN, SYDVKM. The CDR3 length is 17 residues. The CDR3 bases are TGTGCCAGCAGTTCGGGGACTAGCGGGAGGGCCCGGGAGACCCAGTACTTC. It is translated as CASSSGTSGRARETQYF.

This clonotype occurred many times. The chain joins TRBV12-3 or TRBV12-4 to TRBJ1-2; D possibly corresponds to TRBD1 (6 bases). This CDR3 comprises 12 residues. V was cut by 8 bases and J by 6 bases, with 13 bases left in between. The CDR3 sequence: CASYQRGNGYTF. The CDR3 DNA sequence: TGTGCCAGCTACCAAAGGGGGAATGGCTACACCTTC.